This T cell receptor (beta chain) was sequenced for a study of T cells expressing NK-cell markers. Whole-study findings and limits: These clonotypes also led the CD3+CD56-NKG2C+ fraction in a few donors.

The V gene's germline CDR1 is SGHNT and CDR2 YENEEA. CDR3 length equals 12 residues. With respect to this clonotype: The antigen is undetermined.

Libraries used 5'RACE template switching adding universal primer site and UMIs. From the 5' RACE reads, TCRdb lists one entry per CDR3 protein and no DNA. Its table records over 150,000 distinct CDR3 sequences. The V call is TRBV11-3, the J call TRBJ2-2. Specimen: blood T cells: a sorted CD56 or NKG2C T cell subset, CD4+ or CD8+ T cells, or bulk PBMC T cells (not recorded which). This sequence was found in a man aged 18-75 years in good health. CDR3 loop: CASSSGAGELFF.